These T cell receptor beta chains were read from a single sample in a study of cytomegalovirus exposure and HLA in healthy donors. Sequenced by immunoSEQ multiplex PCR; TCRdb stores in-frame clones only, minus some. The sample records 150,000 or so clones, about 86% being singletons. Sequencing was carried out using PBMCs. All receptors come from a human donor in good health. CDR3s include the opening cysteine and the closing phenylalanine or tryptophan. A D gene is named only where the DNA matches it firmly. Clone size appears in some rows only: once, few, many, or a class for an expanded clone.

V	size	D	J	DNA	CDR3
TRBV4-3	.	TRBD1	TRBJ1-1	TGCGCCAGCACCCAACAGGGGGCGGGCACTGAAGCTTTCTTT	CASTQQGAGTEAFF
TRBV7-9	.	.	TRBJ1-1	TGTGCCAGCAGCCTGACAGTCATGAACACTGAAGCTTTCTTT	CASSLTVMNTEAFF
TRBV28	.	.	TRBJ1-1	TGTGCCAGCCGATCCTTGGGGACTCGACAGCTTGAAGCTTTCTTT	CASRSLGTRQLEAFF
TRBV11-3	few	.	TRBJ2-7	TGTGCCAGCAGCCCCGGATCCGAGGCCGAGCAGTACTTC	CASSPGSEAEQYF
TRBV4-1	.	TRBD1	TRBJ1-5	TGCGCCAGCAGCCAGTCGGGACAGGGGGCTATTCAGCCCCAGCATTTT	CASSQSGQGAIQPQHF
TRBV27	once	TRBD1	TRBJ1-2	TGTGTCAGCAGTTTAGTCAGGGGACAGGCGGACGGCTACACCTTC	CVSSLVRGQADGYTF
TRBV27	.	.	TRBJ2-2	TGTGCCAGCAGGGCGGACTCTTTCGGTAACACCGGGGAGCTGTTTTTT	CASRADSFGNTGELFF
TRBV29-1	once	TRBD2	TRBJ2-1	TGCAGCGTTCGTCCTAGCGGGAGGTTAAATGAGCAGTTCTTC	CSVRPSGRLNEQFF
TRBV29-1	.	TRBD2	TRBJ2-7	TGCAGCGTCGAGGAGCGGGACTACGAGCAGTACTTC	CSVEERDYEQYF
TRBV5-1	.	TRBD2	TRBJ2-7	TGCGCCAGCAGCTTGTTACCGGGACTAGGATACGAGCAGTACTTC	CASSLLPGLGYEQYF
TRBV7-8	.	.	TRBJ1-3	TGTGCCAGCAGCTTATTAGCTGGAAACACCATATATTTT	CASSLLAGNTIYF
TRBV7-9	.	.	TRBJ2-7	TGTGCCAGCAGCTTAGCAGGGGCAGAATACGAGCAGTACTTC	CASSLAGAEYEQYF
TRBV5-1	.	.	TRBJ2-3	TGCGCCAGCAGCTTTTCTACAGATACGCAGTATTTT	CASSFSTDTQYF
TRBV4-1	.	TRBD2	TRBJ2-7	TGCGCCAGCAGCCAAGGTAGCGCGGGAGGGTCCTACGAGCAGTACTTC	CASSQGSAGGSYEQYF
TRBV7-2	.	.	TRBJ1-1	TGTGCCAGCAGCTTAGCGGCAGATGAAGCTTTCTTT	CASSLAADEAFF
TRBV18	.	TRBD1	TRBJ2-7	TGTGCCAGCTCACCAAGGGGACAGGGTGTCTACGAGCAGTACTTC	CASSPRGQGVYEQYF
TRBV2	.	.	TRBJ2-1	TGTGCCAGCAGTGGGGAACCGGGACTTAACTACAATGAGCAGTTCTTC	CASSGEPGLNYNEQFF